This T cell receptor beta chain was retrieved from a study of blood T cells in healthy people across ages (dated by TCRdb to about 2015). Concerning the study at large: In model experiments, template switching captured roughly one uniquely barcoded TCR beta cDNA molecule for every two T cells. Using deep sequencing normalized with unique cDNA molecular identifiers, the study measured how TCR beta repertoire diversity changes with age. The donors were split into four age groups: young (average around 15 years), middle-aged (39), aged (more than 60) and long-lived (approximately 80). To avoid experimental bias, donors of different ages were spread randomly across the sequencing lanes. For two donors (one aged 18 to 29 and one aged 80 or older), the study analyzed two additional independent replicas of 1 million unique cDNA reads from the same blood draw.

Library preparation was by 5' RACE. The sample was run on an Illumina HiSeq 2500. A second PCR of about 6 to 11 cycles was performed with a sample-barcoded 5' primer and a J-beta primer mix. Each TCR beta cDNA molecule received a unique molecular identifier from a template-switch 5' adaptor carrying 12 random nucleotides. Each sample yielded at least 2.5 million CDR3-containing paired-end reads. All of the RNA was converted into first-strand cDNA using the Mint cDNA synthesis kit, with a TRBC-specific oligonucleotide serving as the primer. Following uracil-DNA glycosylase treatment, a first 18-cycle PCR with universal primers M1SS and BC2_uni_R was performed on all cDNA. Processing in the source paper ran as follows. For normalization, 1 million high-quality reads, each with a distinct molecular identifier, were randomly selected from each sample. Instead of being binned into consensus sequences, reads that shared molecular identifiers were thrown out. MiTCR, set to a Q25 quality threshold and the strictest error-elimination algorithm, was used for CDR3 identification, clonotype clustering and error correction. A nonparametric unseen species model with Euler transformation was used to estimate a lower bound on total TCR beta diversity. The raw public data were reprocessed by TCRdb itself: fastp quality trimming at Q25, MiXCR clonotype calling, in-frame beta chains only. Rows with a matching CDR3 protein are joined into one entry that keeps the most common DNA and genes. TCRdb, not the authors, supplied the V and J calls. The table for this sample lists about 640,000 distinct CDR3 sequences; 58% of them were counted only once. Over 30% of the sample belongs to the ten largest clones.

V trim: 3 bases; J trim: 2 bases; unmatched bases: 6. From the cysteine through the phenylalanine, the CDR3 covers 15 amino acids. Only the CDR3 portion is preserved as DNA: 45 bases, with reading frame beginning at the first base. Based on the germline V gene (reference sequence), the CDR1 and CDR2 sequences are MNHEY and SMNVEV. Turning to this clonotype: The antigen this receptor binds is unknown. The input lacks base qualities; no much larger clone sits a single base away.

Donors were a few dozen systemically healthy Caucasian individuals from Russia aged 6 to 90 years. Ten milliliters of peripheral blood were collected from each donor into EDTA-treated Vacutainer tubes. Ficoll-Paque density-gradient centrifugation was used to isolate PBMCs, with at least 7 million per sample. Trizol reagent was used to extract total RNA from the PBMCs, yielding at least 5.5 micrograms per sample. For every donor, an aliquot of PBMCs went through flow cytometry to measure the percentages of naive CD45RAhigh/CD27high T cells. The full study reports these points: Observed TCR beta diversity per million T cells fell roughly linearly with age, and a significant reduction was already apparent by age around 36. The percentage of naive T cells measured by flow cytometry correlated strongly with observed TCR beta diversity. Compared with the aged group, more naive CD4+ T cells, fewer expanded clones and increased TCR diversity were shown by the long-lived group, suggesting age selection. Donor CMV infection status was unknown, potentially confounding age-related changes in expanded clonotypes. Estimates of total diversity from one million sequenced T cells were regarded as lower bounds and underestimates. Conclusive comparison of naive and antigen-experienced compartments was prevented by the profiling of bulk unsorted PBMCs.

This TCR derives from a man aged 55 to 70 in good health. Sequenced: blood. The chain is made from TRBV27 and TRBJ2-5; TRBD1 agrees with 7 junctional bases. The bases read TGTGCCAGCAGTTTCCAGACAGGGCGACAAGAGACCCAGTACTTC. It encodes CASSFQTGRQETQYF.